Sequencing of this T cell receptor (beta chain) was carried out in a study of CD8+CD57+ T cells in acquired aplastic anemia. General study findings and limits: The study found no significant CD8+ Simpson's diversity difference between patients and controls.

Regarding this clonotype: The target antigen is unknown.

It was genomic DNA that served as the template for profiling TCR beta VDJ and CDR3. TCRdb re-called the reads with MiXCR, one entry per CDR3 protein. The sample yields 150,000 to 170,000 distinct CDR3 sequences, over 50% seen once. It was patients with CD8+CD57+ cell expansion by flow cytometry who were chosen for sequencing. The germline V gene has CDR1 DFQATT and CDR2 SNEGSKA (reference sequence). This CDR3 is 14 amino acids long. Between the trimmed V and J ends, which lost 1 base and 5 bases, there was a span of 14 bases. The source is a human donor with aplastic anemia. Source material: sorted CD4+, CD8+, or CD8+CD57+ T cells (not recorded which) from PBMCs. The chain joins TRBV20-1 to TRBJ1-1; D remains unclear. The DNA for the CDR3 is TGCAGTGCTAGAGCCCCCCTTTTAGGGACTGAAGCTTTCTTT. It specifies CSARAPLLGTEAFF.